The 8 T cell receptor beta chains presented below share a single source sample, sequenced in a study of cytomegalovirus exposure and HLA in healthy donors. With 60 Vbeta and 13 Jbeta primers, the PCR was carried out. Repertoires were generated with immunoSEQ multiplex PCR, while TCRdb's copy carries only in-frame clones and drops some. Among 100,000 to 150,000 clones listed, roughly 81% were seen once. The sequenced sample consisted of PBMCs. The receptors were sampled from a woman aged 25 to 39 in good health and CMV-seronegative.

The sample holds a few counts of this clone. This chain connects TRBV5-8 to TRBJ1-3; 7 bases match TRBD1. Per the germline V gene, CDR1 is SGHTS and CDR2 is YDEGEE. The CDR3 extends over 16 amino acids. J gave up 9 bases and V 1 base, and 13 bases lay outside the gene matches. CDR3: CASSLWDSHPGGTIYF. Written as DNA, the CDR3 is TGTGCCAGCAGCTTGTGGGACAGCCACCCAGGGGGCACCATATATTTT. Variable domain in full (rest from reference TRBV5-8 and TRBJ1-3): EAGVTQSPTHLIKTRGQQATLRCSPISGHTSVYWYQQALGLGLQFLLWYDEGEERNRGNFPPRFSGRQFPNYSSELNVNALELEDSALYLCASSLWDSHPGGTIYFGEGSWLTVV.

V is TRBV11-2 and J is TRBJ2-7; 10 bases agree with TRBD2. This CDR3 is built from 16 residues. CDR1 and CDR2 from the germline V gene are SGHAT and FQNNGV. Unmatched junction bases numbered 7, after V lost 1 base and J lost 4 bases. The CDR3 is CASSLGSASGSYEQYF. For the CDR3, the DNA is TGTGCCAGCAGCTTAGGATCCGCTAGCGGGAGTTACGAGCAGTACTTC.

V usage is TRBV19 and J usage is TRBJ1-5; 9 nucleotides match TRBD1. CDR1 and CDR2 from the germline V gene are LNHDA and SQIVND (reference sequence). The CDR3 covers 15 residues. J gave up 4 bases and V 5 bases, and 6 bases lay outside the gene matches. Here the CDR3 reads CASSPGTGSNQPQHF. The CDR3 nucleotides read TGTGCCAGTAGTCCCGGGACAGGGAGTAATCAGCCCCAGCATTTT.

The CDR3: CASSVAGTASYEQYF. Here the CDR3 DNA reads TGTGCCAGCAGCGTAGCTGGGACAGCAAGCTACGAGCAGTACTTC. V is TRBV9 and J is TRBJ2-7, with 7 bases fitting TRBD1. V dropped 0 bases and J dropped 3; count of bases not matched to a gene: 6. The CDR3 extends over 15 amino acids. CDR1 and CDR2 (germline): SGDLS, YYNGEE. Complete variable domain (other parts from reference TRBV9 and TRBJ2-7): DSGVTQTPKHLITATGQRVTLRCSPRSGDLSVYWYQQSLDQGLQFLIQYYNGEERAKGNILERFSAQQFPDLHSELNLSSLELGDSALYFCASSVAGTASYEQYFGPGTRLTVT.

The chain is built from TRBV2 and TRBJ2-1; 8 bases agree with TRBD2. Germline trimming cut 5 bases from V and 5 bases from J; bases unmatched to any gene: 14. Germline CDR1 SNHLY, CDR2 FYNNEI. The CDR3 has 17 amino acids. The CDR3, as DNA: TGTGCCAGCAGTCCGTCGGGAGCGGGAGTGTGGGACAATGAGCAGTTCTTC. Translation: CASSPSGAGVWDNEQFF.

This chain uses TRBV4-1 with TRBJ1-2; D remains ambiguous. Per the germline V gene, CDR1 is MGHRA and CDR2 is YSYEKL. With 5 bases removed from V and 6 bases from J, the gap between germline ends came to 16 bases. The CDR3 has 14 amino acids. CDR3 nucleotides: TGCGCCAGCAGCTCCGCCTTACAGAAACATGGCTACACCTTC. Its translation: CASSSALQKHGYTF.

This clone has just a few counts. The chain combines TRBV18 with TRBJ1-2; D unclear. There are 14 residues in the CDR3. The V end was cut by 3 bases, the J end by 0 bases, with 8 bases between. Germline-derived CDR1 and CDR2 are KGHSH and LQKENI. CDR3 coding DNA: TGTGCCAGCTCACCCGGCGGGACTAACTATGGCTACACCTTC. Protein: CASSPGGTNYGYTF.

This clone was observed a few times. The V gene is TRBV7-2, the J gene TRBJ2-3, with a possible D match to TRBD2 (6 bases). V lost 2 bases and J 5 bases, leaving 11 bases between the germline ends. From germline, CDR1 is SGHTA and CDR2 FQGNSA. There are 14 residues in the CDR3. The CDR3 loop reads CASSLSYSGDTQYF. In DNA form, the CDR3 reads TGTGCCAGCAGCTTAAGTTATAGCGGAGATACGCAGTATTTT.